This TCR beta chain was recorded in a study of cytomegalovirus exposure and HLA in healthy donors. V lost 2 bases to trimming and J lost 5 bases, with 12 bases between them. The germline gives CDR1 SNHLY, CDR2 FYNNEI. The CDR3 contains 15 residues. This PCR relied on a set of 60 Vbeta primers and 13 Jbeta primers. The repertoire was sequenced with immunoSEQ multiplex PCR; TCRdb's copy has only in-frame clones and lacks some. The sample holds around 120,000 clones, about four fifths seen once. Broader study findings: It was likely that a cluster of highly shared sequence variants was a sequencing artifact.

This clone was picked up one time. Its antigen is as yet unknown. The sequence was collected from a female donor in good health and CMV-seropositive. Sequences were obtained from PBMCs. This rearrangement joins TRBV2 to TRBJ2-2, with D perhaps matching TRBD1 (5 bases). The CDR3 DNA is TGTGCCAGCAGTGAACAGGCAGGGTTTACCGGGGAGCTGTTTTTT. This sequence encodes CASSEQAGFTGELFF.